These T cell receptor beta chains were read from a single sample in a study of blood T cell repertoires in COVID-19. This table comes from immunoSEQ multiplex PCR, and its TCRdb copy is limited to in-frame clones, with some not included. The sample has 84,000 or so clones, 77% seen once. The sequencing sample was made of peripheral blood. All receptors come from a human donor in a cohort sampled during active COVID-19. The CDR3 runs from the conserved cysteine through the conserved F or W. Fields, in order: clone size, V gene, D gene, J gene, CDR3 protein, CDR3 DNA. D genes are given only for firm matches. Clone size is shown for a subset of rows, as once, few, many or a class of expanded clone.

once	TRBV11-3	NA	TRBJ2-5	CASSLPGVYQETQYF	TGTGCCAGCAGCTTACCAGGGGTGTACCAAGAGACCCAGTACTTC
NA	TRBV29-1	NA	TRBJ2-3	CSVYTMSTDTQYF	TGCAGCGTTTACACAATGAGCACAGATACGCAGTATTTT
NA	TRBV30	TRBD1	TRBJ1-5	CAWSRTGTAGQPQHF	TGTGCCTGGAGCCGTACCGGGACAGCGGGTCAGCCCCAGCATTTT
NA	TRBV5-8	TRBD1	TRBJ2-5	CASSRGQSETQYF	TGTGCCAGCAGTAGGGGACAGTCGGAGACCCAGTACTTC
NA	TRBV11-2	NA	TRBJ1-5	CASSAGDGRPQHF	TGTGCCAGCAGCGCGGGTGACGGACGGCCCCAGCATTTT
once	TRBV19	NA	TRBJ1-1	CASSFYGSNTEAFF	TGTGCCAGTAGTTTTTACGGGTCGAACACTGAAGCTTTCTTT
NA	TRBV6-6	NA	TRBJ1-5	CASSQMPPYTEYSNQPQHF	TGTGCCAGCAGTCAAATGCCCCCTTACACAGAATATAGCAATCAGCCCCAGCATTTT
NA	TRBV5-1	TRBD1	TRBJ1-2	CASSLDRGSNYGYTF	TGCGCCAGCAGCTTGGACAGGGGATCTAACTATGGCTACACCTTC
few	TRBV12-3/TRBV12-4	TRBD1	TRBJ2-7	CASSRGNEQYF	TGTGCCAGCAGCAGGGGGAATGAGCAGTACTTC
NA	TRBV6-6	NA	TRBJ1-5	CASGQRQENQPQHF	TGTGCCAGCGGCCAACGACAGGAGAATCAGCCCCAGCATTTT
few	TRBV5-1	NA	TRBJ1-1	CASSLVGGLNTEAFF	TGCGCCAGCAGCTTGGTCGGAGGGTTGAACACTGAAGCTTTCTTT
NA	TRBV5-1	TRBD1	TRBJ1-1	CASSYGQGVDTEAFF	TGCGCCAGCAGCTACGGACAGGGGGTTGACACTGAAGCTTTCTTT
NA	TRBV4-1	TRBD1	TRBJ2-7	CASSTQQGAYEQYF	TGCGCCAGCAGCACTCAACAGGGGGCCTACGAGCAGTACTTC
NA	TRBV7-9	NA	TRBJ1-1	CASSPIRGRYTEAFF	TGTGCCAGCAGCCCGATCAGGGGTCGGTACACTGAAGCTTTCTTT
NA	TRBV7-8	TRBD2	TRBJ2-3	CASSPAGLAYVTDTQYF	TGTGCCAGCAGCCCGGCCGGACTAGCCTACGTTACAGATACGCAGTATTTT
many	TRBV11-2	NA	TRBJ2-1	CASSLAAGSYNEQFF	TGTGCCAGCAGCTTAGCAGCCGGGAGCTACAATGAGCAGTTCTTC
few	TRBV19	NA	TRBJ1-5	CASSSVTGTQPQHF	TGTGCCAGTAGTAGCGTCACAGGGACTCAGCCCCAGCATTTT
few	TRBV5-6	TRBD1	TRBJ2-3	CASNPDRRTDTQYF	TGTGCCAGCAACCCGGACAGGCGCACAGATACGCAGTATTTT
NA	TRBV12-3/TRBV12-4	NA	TRBJ1-1	CASSLGGDTEAFF	TGTGCCAGCAGTTTGGGAGGGGACACTGAAGCTTTCTTT
few	TRBV2	TRBD1	TRBJ2-5	CASSETGVTQYF	TGTGCCAGCAGTGAGACAGGGGTGACCCAGTACTTC
NA	TRBV19	NA	TRBJ2-2	CASSGTLYTGELFF	TGTGCCAGTTCCGGGACTCTTTACACCGGGGAGCTGTTTTTT
few	TRBV5-1	NA	TRBJ2-7	CASSLWGQAYEQYF	TGCGCCAGCAGCTTGTGGGGGCAAGCCTACGAGCAGTACTTC
NA	TRBV27	NA	TRBJ1-2	CASRGSTSNYGYTF	TGTGCCAGTAGAGGGTCAACCTCTAACTATGGCTACACCTTC
NA	TRBV7-2	TRBD2	TRBJ2-5	CASTPYGGAKTQYF	TGTGCCAGCACCCCCTACGGGGGGGCAAAGACCCAGTACTTC
NA	TRBV6-5	NA	TRBJ1-1	CASEGPNTEAFF	TGTGCCAGCGAGGGCCCGAACACTGAAGCTTTCTTT
few	TRBV5-4	NA	TRBJ1-1	CASSRIRGEGNTEAFF	TGTGCCAGCAGCCGTATCAGGGGAGAGGGGAACACTGAAGCTTTCTTT
NA	TRBV19	TRBD1	TRBJ2-5	CASRHAGTEETQYF	TGTGCCAGTAGGCACGCCGGGACAGAAGAGACCCAGTACTTC
once	TRBV19	TRBD2	TRBJ2-3	CASSIGLAKDTQYF	TGTGCCAGTAGTATCGGACTAGCGAAGGATACGCAGTATTTT
NA	TRBV18	NA	TRBJ2-7	CASSPQHSYEQYF	TGTGCCAGCTCACCACAGCACTCCTACGAGCAGTACTTC
NA	TRBV5-1	NA	TRBJ1-1	CASSLDPRWDTEAFF	TGCGCCAGCAGCTTGGACCCTAGGTGGGACACTGAAGCTTTCTTT
NA	TRBV5-4	TRBD1	TRBJ1-1	CASSSPGQGNTEAFF	TGTGCCAGCAGTTCCCCGGGACAGGGGAACACTGAAGCTTTCTTT
NA	TRBV5-1	NA	TRBJ1-2	CASSLKGVSNYGYTF	TGCGCCAGCAGTTTAAAAGGGGTCTCTAACTATGGCTACACCTTC
NA	TRBV10-2	TRBD2	TRBJ2-5	CASSESTVAGSRETQYF	TGCGCCAGCAGTGAGTCGACAGTAGCGGGGTCACGGGAGACCCAGTACTTC
NA	TRBV7-8	NA	TRBJ1-1	CASSSETALNTEAFF	TGTGCCAGCAGCTCAGAGACAGCCCTGAACACTGAAGCTTTCTTT
few	TRBV5-1	TRBD1	TRBJ2-7	CASSEAGTADEQYF	TGCGCCAGCAGCGAGGCCGGGACAGCGGACGAGCAGTACTTC
NA	TRBV19	TRBD2	TRBJ2-3	CASSVWTSGGSDTQYF	TGTGCCAGTAGTGTCTGGACTAGCGGGGGTTCAGATACGCAGTATTTT
NA	TRBV29-1	NA	TRBJ1-4	CSVQGTDNEKLFF	TGCAGCGTTCAGGGAACTGACAATGAAAAACTGTTTTTT
few	TRBV7-6	NA	TRBJ2-1	CASSLGPGVSYNEQFF	TGTGCCAGCAGCTTAGGGCCAGGGGTCTCCTACAATGAGCAGTTCTTC
NA	TRBV30	NA	TRBJ1-5	CAWSNILGNQPQHF	TGTGCCTGGAGTAACATCCTTGGCAATCAGCCCCAGCATTTT
NA	TRBV4-3	TRBD2	TRBJ2-3	CASSTGLAGNTQYF	TGCGCCAGCAGCACGGGACTAGCGGGGAATACGCAGTATTTT
NA	TRBV3-1/TRBV3-2	NA	TRBJ2-5	CASSQRGGRPETQYF	TGTGCCAGCAGTCAAAGAGGAGGGAGGCCAGAGACCCAGTACTTC
NA	TRBV5-4	TRBD2	TRBJ2-7	CASSLRASGVYEQYF	TGTGCCAGCAGCTTGCGGGCTAGCGGGGTCTACGAGCAGTACTTC
NA	TRBV27	TRBD1	TRBJ1-1	CASRTGGTEAFF	TGTGCCAGCAGGACAGGGGGCACTGAAGCTTTCTTT
once	TRBV5-4	TRBD1	TRBJ1-3	CASSLSGQDDGNTIYF	TGTGCCAGCAGCCTCAGTGGACAGGACGATGGAAACACCATATATTTT